A selection of T cell receptor beta chains follows, all from one sample in a study of control samples from healthy donors and cancer patients. Produced via immunoSEQ multiplex PCR; TCRdb's table is partial and in-frame only. The data hold approximately 150,000 clones, with roughly nine tenths observed a single time. The sequencing input was blood. The receptors derive from a young man in good health. Each CDR3 is given with its conserved first and last residue. Fields, in order: CDR3 DNA, CDR3 protein, D gene, clone size, V gene, CDR3 length, J gene. D genes are given only for firm matches. Rows may omit the clone size; those that give it use once, few, many or a size class.

CDR3 DNA: TGTGCCAGCAGCGCCTCCGGGACAGGGTCCGGGGAGCTGTTTTTT; CDR3 protein: CASSASGTGSGELFF; D gene: TRBD1; clone size: once; V gene: TRBV9; CDR3 length: 15; J gene: TRBJ2-2
CDR3 DNA: TGTGCCAGCAGTCACAGGGGGCCCATAAGCACAGATACGCAGTATTTT; CDR3 protein: CASSHRGPISTDTQYF; D gene: TRBD1; clone size: -; V gene: TRBV27; CDR3 length: 16; J gene: TRBJ2-3
CDR3 DNA: TGCGCCAGCAGCCAAGATGGACTAGCGGGGGTCGATGAGCAGTTCTTC; CDR3 protein: CASSQDGLAGVDEQFF; D gene: TRBD2; clone size: -; V gene: TRBV4-3; CDR3 length: 16; J gene: TRBJ2-1
CDR3 DNA: TGCGCCAGCAGCCAAGACCCGCCGGGGCTCGGCACAGATACGCAGTATTTT; CDR3 protein: CASSQDPPGLGTDTQYF; D gene: -; clone size: -; V gene: TRBV4-1; CDR3 length: 17; J gene: TRBJ2-3
CDR3 DNA: TGCGCCAGCAGCCCATACAGCTCTGGGGCCAACGTCCTGACTTTC; CDR3 protein: CASSPYSSGANVLTF; D gene: -; clone size: -; V gene: TRBV4-1; CDR3 length: 15; J gene: TRBJ2-6
CDR3 DNA: TGTGCCAGCAGCTACACCAGTAGCAATCAGCCCCAGCATTTT; CDR3 protein: CASSYTSSNQPQHF; D gene: -; clone size: -; V gene: TRBV7-9; CDR3 length: 14; J gene: TRBJ1-5
CDR3 DNA: TGTGCCAGCAGCTTAGTCGACAGGGACAATGAGCAGTTCTTC; CDR3 protein: CASSLVDRDNEQFF; D gene: TRBD1; clone size: -; V gene: TRBV7-6; CDR3 length: 14; J gene: TRBJ2-1
CDR3 DNA: TGTGCCAGTAGTATGTGGGGACAGGGAGAGAATACGCAGTATTTT; CDR3 protein: CASSMWGQGENTQYF; D gene: TRBD1; clone size: -; V gene: TRBV19; CDR3 length: 15; J gene: TRBJ2-3
CDR3 DNA: TGTGCCAGCAGCCCCCTAGTACAGCGGGGGGGAGATGAGCAGTTCTTC; CDR3 protein: CASSPLVQRGGDEQFF; D gene: TRBD2; clone size: -; V gene: TRBV7-3; CDR3 length: 16; J gene: TRBJ2-1
CDR3 DNA: TGCGCCAGCAGCCAAGATTCAGGGCGCAACTATGGCTACACCTTC; CDR3 protein: CASSQDSGRNYGYTF; D gene: -; clone size: -; V gene: TRBV4-1; CDR3 length: 15; J gene: TRBJ1-2
CDR3 DNA: TGCGCCAGCAGCCAAGATCGTTCGGAGGGGCGCGGTTTTGGGCCCTACAATGAGCAGTTCTTC; CDR3 protein: CASSQDRSEGRGFGPYNEQFF; D gene: -; clone size: -; V gene: TRBV4-1; CDR3 length: 21; J gene: TRBJ2-1
CDR3 DNA: TGTGCCACCAGTGACCGACAGGGCGGCTCTCAGCCCCAGCATTTT; CDR3 protein: CATSDRQGGSQPQHF; D gene: TRBD1; clone size: -; V gene: TRBV24-1; CDR3 length: 15; J gene: TRBJ1-5
CDR3 DNA: TGCGCCAGCAGCTTGCTTCCCAGGGACAATGAGCAGTTCTTC; CDR3 protein: CASSLLPRDNEQFF; D gene: -; clone size: -; V gene: TRBV5-1; CDR3 length: 14; J gene: TRBJ2-1
CDR3 DNA: TGCGCCACCAGCGGGGGACAGGGAGCCGGCTACACCTTC; CDR3 protein: CATSGGQGAGYTF; D gene: TRBD1; clone size: once; V gene: TRBV5-1; CDR3 length: 13; J gene: TRBJ1-2
CDR3 DNA: TGTGCCAGCAGCTTAGTAGCGACAGACAGGGTGAATTCACCCCTCCACTTT; CDR3 protein: CASSLVATDRVNSPLHF; D gene: TRBD1; clone size: -; V gene: TRBV7-6; CDR3 length: 17; J gene: TRBJ1-6
CDR3 DNA: TGTGCCAGCTCATTCGGACAAGGCCAAAACTATGGCTACACCTTC; CDR3 protein: CASSFGQGQNYGYTF; D gene: -; clone size: -; V gene: TRBV18; CDR3 length: 15; J gene: TRBJ1-2
CDR3 DNA: TGCGCCAGCAGACAGGCGGGGGGCCCCACAGATACGCAGTATTTT; CDR3 protein: CASRQAGGPTDTQYF; D gene: TRBD2; clone size: -; V gene: TRBV5-1; CDR3 length: 15; J gene: TRBJ2-3
CDR3 DNA: TGTGCCAGCAGCCCAGGACACCCAACAGATACGCAGTATTTT; CDR3 protein: CASSPGHPTDTQYF; D gene: -; clone size: -; V gene: TRBV7-9; CDR3 length: 14; J gene: TRBJ2-3
CDR3 DNA: TGTGCCAGGGGCGGAGAGCTGTTTTTT; CDR3 protein: CARGGELFF; D gene: -; clone size: -; V gene: TRBV14; CDR3 length: 9; J gene: TRBJ2-2
CDR3 DNA: TGTGCCACGGAGGGGCTGAATCAGCCCCAGCATTTT; CDR3 protein: CATEGLNQPQHF; D gene: -; clone size: -; V gene: TRBV2; CDR3 length: 12; J gene: TRBJ1-5